The 27 T cell receptor beta chains reported below all come from one sample, sequenced in a study of molecular identifiers for immune sequencing clone quantification. TCRdb analysed the PCR reads with MiXCR anew, one entry per CDR3 protein. The table records hundreds of thousands of distinct CDR3 sequences, about 25% of them present only once. The source material was naive CD8+ T cells from blood, with Jurkat cell RNA spiked in. Documented subset: FACS-sorted CD8+CD4-CCR7+CD45RA+ naive T cells. These receptors all stem from a human donor in good health. Some libraries in this study had Jurkat cell RNA spiked in.

This clonotype was picked up a small number of times. The chain has TRBV5-6 and TRBJ1-4; D uncertain. Per the germline V gene, CDR1 is SGHDT and CDR2 is YYEEEE. V lost 4 bases, J lost 3 bases, and 19 bases lay in between. This CDR3 is 17 amino acids long. The CDR3 sequence is CASSRQFRLKANEKLFF. CDR3 DNA: TGTGCCAGCAGCCGACAATTCAGACTTAAGGCTAATGAAAAACTGTTTTTT.

The sample holds many counts of this clonotype. The J gene is TRBJ1-1, the V gene TRBV28; D gene uncertain. CDR1 and CDR2 (germline): MDHEN, SYDVKM. CDR3 length: 16 amino acids. V was pared by 6 bases and J by 8 bases, with 25 bases between. The CDR3 spells CASRPPGNSGRLEAFF. CDR3 DNA: TGTGCCAGCAGACCCCCGGGGAATTCGGGCAGATTAGAAGCTTTCTTT.

V is TRBV11-2 and J is TRBJ2-7; 8 bases agree with TRBD1. From germline, CDR1 is SGHAT and CDR2 FQNNGV. After removal of 4 bases from V and 9 bases from J, the junction contained 14 bases not matched to a gene. There are 15 residues in the CDR3. As DNA, the CDR3 is TGTGCCAGCAGCTGGACAGGGCACTACTCTACAGGGCAGTACTTC. It yields the protein CASSWTGHYSTGQYF.

This clonotype was found many times. DNA of the CDR3: TGTGCCAGCAGCCCCCTCTACAATGAAGCTTTCTTT. Its translation is CASSPLYNEAFF. The V gene is TRBV7-9, the J gene TRBJ1-1; the D is unclear. CDR3 size: 12 residues. Trimming stripped 5 bases from V and 7 bases from J, with 11 bases between. Germline V gene data show CDR1 as SEHNR and CDR2 as FQNEAQ (reference sequence).

This clonotype occurred many times. V is TRBV4-1 and J is TRBJ1-4; tentative D call: TRBD1 (5 bases). Germline CDR1 and CDR2: MGHRA and YSYEKL. The length of the CDR3 is 14 residues. V dropped 6 bases and J dropped 8 bases, with 16 bases sitting between them. CDR3 protein: CASRGEGGGEKLFF. CDR3 sequence (DNA): TGCGCCAGCAGGGGGGAGGGAGGAGGAGAAAAACTGTTTTTT.

At least ten counts were recorded for this clonotype. The gene calls are TRBV9 and TRBJ2-5; the D is unclear. Germline CDR1 and CDR2: SGDLS and YYNGEE. The CDR3 length is 14 residues. Deletions cut 3 bases from V and 1 base from J, with 10 bases between. The DNA for the CDR3 is TGTGCCAGCAGCGCCTCCGGACCCCAAGAGACCCAGTACTTC. Residues: CASSASGPQETQYF.

V usage is TRBV6-1 and J usage is TRBJ2-7; 13 bases are a match to TRBD2. CDR3 length equals 16 residues. V was clipped by 4 bases and J by 0 bases; unmatched bases: 3. From germline, CDR1 is MNHNS and CDR2 SASEGT. The CDR3 protein is CASSAWTSGSSYEQYF. The CDR3 DNA reads TGTGCCAGCAGTGCGTGGACTAGCGGGAGCTCCTACGAGCAGTACTTC.

This clonotype was observed a few times. This sequence joins TRBV9 and TRBJ1-1; no clear D. The CDR3 runs 13 residues. V was pared by 0 bases and J by 4 bases, with 7 bases between. CDR1 is SGDLS and CDR2 is YYNGEE in the germline V gene. The CDR3 DNA sequence: TGTGCCAGCAGCGTAGAACTGGGCACTGAAGCTTTCTTT. This sequence encodes CASSVELGTEAFF.

The V gene is TRBV5-1, the J gene TRBJ1-2; 7 bases line up with TRBD1. From germline, CDR1 is SGHRS and CDR2 YFSETQ. V dropped 1 base and J dropped 4; count of bases not matched to a gene: 4. The CDR3 is made up of 14 amino acids. CDR3 coding DNA: TGCGCCAGCAGCTTGTTACCAGGGGGCTATGGCTACACCTTC. Its translation: CASSLLPGGYGYTF.

V is TRBV20-1 and J is TRBJ1-1; TRBD1 is a possible D gene (6 bases). From germline, CDR1 is DFQATT and CDR2 SNEGSKA (reference sequence). The V and J ends lost 3 bases and 0 bases respectively, with 14 bases between them. The CDR3 length is 15 residues. The CDR3 sequence: CSARDYREMNTEAFF. DNA for the CDR3: TGCAGTGCTAGGGATTACAGGGAGATGAACACTGAAGCTTTCTTT.

In its sample, this clonotype was seen a few times. This chain joins TRBV5-8 and TRBJ2-3; 7 nucleotides agree with TRBD2. V lost 2 bases, J lost 2 bases, and 2 bases stayed unmatched. This CDR3 has 14 residues. CDR1 and CDR2 (germline): SGHTS, YDEGEE. Here the CDR3 DNA reads TGTGCCAGCAGCTTTGCGGGAGACACAGATACGCAGTATTTT. Amino acids: CASSFAGDTDTQYF.

This chain connects TRBV7-9 to TRBJ2-5; D is undetermined. The germline CDR1 and CDR2 sequences are SEHNR and FQNEAQ (reference sequence). The CDR3 has 14 amino acids. The ends were cut back, 1 base at V and 4 bases at J, with 10 bases in the middle. For the CDR3, the DNA is TGTGCCAGCAGCTTAGAGGCGCGCTCAGAGACCCAGTACTTC. Residues: CASSLEARSETQYF.

This clonotype came up many times. CDR3 in amino acids: CATSDPLEVPTHNEQFF. The CDR3 nucleotides are TGTGCCACCAGTGATCCCCTGGAGGTACCCACACACAATGAGCAGTTCTTC. The rearrangement links TRBV24-1 to TRBJ2-1, with TRBD2 as a possible D gene (5 bases). Trimming removed 3 bases from V and 5 bases from J, with 19 bases in between. This CDR3 is 17 amino acids long. Germline V gene data show CDR1 as KGHDR and CDR2 as SFDVKD.

There are many counts of this clonotype. The chain carries TRBV24-1 and TRBJ2-3; a possible D gene is TRBD1 (5 bases). The CDR3 consists of 17 residues. Per the germline V gene, CDR1 is KGHDR and CDR2 is SFDVKD. Trimming shortened V by 1 base and J by 2 bases, and 15 bases separated the two germline ends. As DNA, the CDR3 is TGTGCCACCAGTGATTTAAGTCAGGGCTACTCCACAGATACGCAGTATTTT. Protein: CATSDLSQGYSTDTQYF.

The J gene is TRBJ2-7, the V gene TRBV6-5; TRBD2 agrees at 7 bases. J was trimmed by 4 bases and V by 8 bases; bases with no gene match: 11. This CDR3 is 14 amino acids long. From germline, CDR1 is MNHEY and CDR2 SVGAGI. The CDR3 is CASGALACTYEQYF. The CDR3 nucleotides are TGTGCCAGCGGGGCACTAGCGTGTACATACGAGCAGTACTTC.

This clonotype was detected many times. The chain links TRBV6-5 to TRBJ2-7; possible D gene TRBD1, 6 bases. The V gene lost 2 bases and the J gene lost 4 bases, with 18 bases spanning the gap. This CDR3 contains 16 residues. Germline lookup yields CDR1 MNHEY and CDR2 SVGAGI. The CDR3, as DNA: TGTGCCAGCAGTTACGACTCAGCTAGGGGGTTTTACGAGCAGTACTTC. Residues: CASSYDSARGFYEQYF.

Many counts were recorded for this clonotype. This chain connects TRBV13 to TRBJ2-3; TRBD2 matches 12 bases. Unmatched junction bases numbered 6, after V lost 6 bases and J lost 2 bases. Germline CDR1 is PRHDT and CDR2 is FYEKMQ (reference sequence). CDR3 size: 16 residues. CDR3 coding DNA: TGTGCCAGCAGGACTAGCGGGGGATACCTCACAGATACGCAGTATTTT. This codes for CASRTSGGYLTDTQYF. Full variable domain (missing parts from reference TRBV13 and TRBJ2-3): AAGVIQSPRHLIKEKRETATLKCYPIPRHDTVYWYQQGPGQDPQFLISFYEKMQSDKGSIPDRFSAQQFSDYHSELNMSSLELGDSALYFCASRTSGGYLTDTQYFGPGTRLTVL.

At least ten counts were recorded for this clonotype. This chain connects TRBV6-5 to TRBJ2-2; D gene uncertain. CDR1 MNHEY and CDR2 SVGAGI come from the germline V gene. CDR3 length: 15 amino acids. The V end lost 4 bases, the J end lost 5 bases, and 14 bases lay between the germline ends. The CDR3 DNA reads as TGTGCCAGCAGTTCGCCGGGTCGAAGGACCGGGGAGCTGTTTTTT. This translates into CASSSPGRRTGELFF.

The sample holds many counts of this clonotype. The V gene is TRBV4-3, the J gene TRBJ2-3; the match to TRBD2 covers 10 bases. Trimming at V came to 0 bases and at J to 2 bases, leaving 8 bases not matched to a gene. There are 18 residues in the CDR3. The V gene's germline CDR1 is LGHNA and CDR2 YSLEER. This CDR3 reads CASSQDWIAGGITDTQYF. The CDR3 region has the DNA TGCGCCAGCAGCCAAGATTGGATAGCGGGAGGTATCACAGATACGCAGTATTTT.

The table lists this clonotype with a few counts. The chain couples TRBV2 to TRBJ1-1; 8 bases match TRBD1. Germline CDR1 and CDR2: SNHLY and FYNNEI. The CDR3 spans 14 residues. With 6 bases clipped from V and 0 bases from J, the junction kept 3 bases outside the gene matches. CDR3 loop: CASRMGQVNTEAFF. CDR3 DNA sequence: TGTGCCAGCAGAATGGGACAGGTGAACACTGAAGCTTTCTTT. The whole variable domain, filled in from reference TRBV2 and TRBJ1-1, reads EPEVTQTPSHQVTQMGQEVILRCVPISNHLYFYWYRQILGQKVEFLVSFYNNEISEKSEIFDDQFSVERPDGSNFTLKIRSTKLEDSAMYFCASRMGQVNTEAFFGQGTRLTVV.

This clonotype was seen ten or more times. The chain uses TRBV9 and TRBJ1-6, with 8 nucleotides matching TRBD1. The CDR3 runs 16 residues. Per the germline V gene, CDR1 is SGDLS and CDR2 is YYNGEE. J gave up 8 bases and V 0 bases, and 7 bases lay outside the gene matches. CDR3 bases: TGTGCCAGCAGCGTAGCTCAGGGGGCTTCGGATTCACCCCTCCACTTT. This sequence encodes CASSVAQGASDSPLHF.

On this clonotype: This could be a read error, since a much larger clone is one nucleotide away. J is TRBJ2-6 and V is TRBV3-1, with 9 bases that match TRBD2. Germline CDR1 and CDR2: LGHDT and YNNKEL (reference sequence). CDR3 length: 17 residues. The CDR3 coding sequence is TGTGCCAGCAGCCCATTGACTAGCGGCGCTGGGGCCAACGCCCTGACTTTC. Translation gives CASSPLTSGAGANALTF.

This clonotype appeared once. Being one base from a much bigger clone, this may be a read error. The chain couples TRBV7-9 to TRBJ2-1; D not certain. Trimming shortened V by 4 bases and J by 0 bases, and 13 bases separated the two germline ends. CDR1 SEHNR and CDR2 FQNEAQ come from the germline V gene (reference sequence). The CDR3 extends over 16 amino acids. The CDR3 DNA reads as TGTGCCAGCAGCTCACCGTCCTCGGACTCCTACAATGAGCAGTTCTTC. Its protein is CASSSPSSDSYNEQFF.

The rearrangement links TRBV7-6 to TRBJ2-2; possible D gene TRBD1, 6 bases. The CDR3 has 14 residues. Looked up from germline, CDR1 is SGHVS and CDR2 is FNYEAQ. Trimming pared 9 bases from V and 6 bases from J, leaving 17 bases between. This chain's CDR3 is CASNLAQGSGELFF. CDR3 DNA sequence: TGTGCCAGTAACTTAGCGCAGGGGTCCGGGGAGCTGTTTTTT.

This clonotype has a count of ten or more. Here the CDR3 reads CASSLEGGLSYEQYF. DNA for the CDR3: TGTGCCAGCAGCTTAGAGGGGGGACTATCCTACGAGCAGTACTTC. V gene TRBV7-2 combines with J gene TRBJ2-7; the D gene is possibly TRBD2 (7 bases). The CDR3 loop spans 15 amino acids. The V end lost 1 base, the J end lost 1 base, and 11 bases lay between the germline ends. Germline V gives CDR1 SGHTA, CDR2 FQGNSA.

V and J are TRBV7-3 and TRBJ2-1, with D maybe TRBD2 (5 bases). From germline, CDR1 is SGHTA and CDR2 FQGTGA. V was cut by 5 bases and J by 6 bases, with 14 bases left in between. The CDR3 contains 14 residues. The CDR3, as DNA: TGTGCCAGCAGCCTCGGAGGCGGGTTCAATGAGCAGTTCTTC. It translates to CASSLGGGFNEQFF.

This clonotype was observed many times. The chain recombines TRBV7-9 with TRBJ1-5; TRBD1 aligns across 7 bases. The CDR3 length is 15 residues. The trim removed 5 bases at V and 3 bases at J, leaving 7 bases unmatched. From germline, CDR1 is SEHNR and CDR2 FQNEAQ (reference sequence). Here the CDR3 reads CASSPTGFDNQPQHF. The CDR3 nucleotides read TGTGCCAGCAGCCCGACAGGGTTTGACAATCAGCCCCAGCATTTT. The full variable domain, its missing parts supplied by reference TRBV7-9 and TRBJ1-5, is DTGVSQNPRHKITKRGQNVTFRCDPISEHNRLYWYRQTLGQGPEFLTYFQNEAQLEKSRLLSDRFSAERPKGSFSTLEIQRTEQGDSAMYLCASSPTGFDNQPQHFGDGTRLSIL.